A single sample is the source of the 8 T cell receptor beta chains below, sequenced in a study of human T cells and chemical hapten exposure. From the RACE reads, TCRdb called clonotypes with MiXCR, one entry per CDR3 protein. The sample contains over 300,000 distinct CDR3 sequences, about 5.1% of which appear only once. Documented time point: pre-sensitization, week 0. Regarding treatment: therapeutic diphenylcyclopropenone sensitization with weekly scalp DPC. The starting material was whole blood, obtained in connection with sensitization to the hapten diphenylcyclopropenone (DPC). The receptors derive from a woman aged 45-65 years with alopecia areata. Some clones in this sample may be carry-over from other donors' samples.

This chain joins TRBV10-3 and TRBJ2-7; 8 nucleotides align to TRBD2. This CDR3 region has 13 residues. Unmatched junction bases numbered 10, after V lost 6 bases and J lost 9 bases. CDR1 is ENHRY and CDR2 is SYGVKD in the germline V gene. This CDR3 reads CAISEPAGDTQYF. The CDR3, as DNA: TGTGCCATCAGCGAGCCAGCGGGAGACACGCAGTACTTC.

This clonotype was counted ten times or more. The V call is TRBV29-1, the J call TRBJ1-3, with 8 positions matching TRBD1. V gave up 2 bases and J gave up 4 bases; unmatched junction bases: 1. This CDR3 region has 13 residues. The germline CDR1 and CDR2 sequences are SQVTM and ANQGSEA. CDR3 nucleotide sequence: TGCAGCGTTGAAACAGGGGGAGGAAACACCATATATTTT. Its translation is CSVETGGGNTIYF. The full variable domain, completed using reference TRBV29-1 and TRBJ1-3, is SAVISQKPSRDICQRGTSLTIQCQVDSQVTMMFWYRQQPGQSLTLIATANQGSEATYESGFVIDKFPISRPNLTFSTLTVSNMSPEDSSIYLCSVETGGGNTIYFGEGSWLTVV.

The chain is built from TRBV7-6 and TRBJ2-1; TRBD1 matches at 8 bases. Germline values: CDR1 SGHVS, CDR2 FNYEAQ. The CDR3 is 16 amino acids. J lost 7 bases, V lost 2 bases, and 10 bases had no gene match. The CDR3 region has the DNA TGTGCCAGCAGCTTATCCCCAGGGGGCAAGCGAAATGAGCAGTTCTTC. This sequence encodes CASSLSPGGKRNEQFF.

This clonotype was counted ten times or more. This chain links TRBV3-1 with TRBJ2-1; TRBD1 might be the D (6 bases). Per the germline V gene, CDR1 is LGHDT and CDR2 is YNNKEL (reference sequence). This CDR3 spans 14 amino acids. V was clipped by 1 base and J by 6 bases, with 10 bases between them. The CDR3: CASSQGLGGNEQFF. In DNA form, the CDR3 reads TGTGCCAGCAGCCAAGGCCTAGGGGGCAATGAGCAGTTCTTC.

The V and J genes are TRBV6-5 and TRBJ2-2; D may be TRBD1 or TRBD2 (7 bases each). This CDR3 has 14 residues. V was clipped by 7 bases and J by 4 bases, with 13 bases between them. The germline V gene has CDR1 MNHEY and CDR2 SVGAGI. CDR3 DNA sequence: TGTGCCAGCACTCAGGGGGGGCGCACCGGGGAGCTGTTTTTT. Translating gives CASTQGGRTGELFF.

This clonotype showed up many times. The CDR3 DNA sequence: TGTGCCAGCAGTTCCCTGGAGGGAGAGACCCAGTACTTC. Translation gives CASSSLEGETQYF. The V and J genes are TRBV7-9 and TRBJ2-5, with D perhaps TRBD2 (6 bases). The germline CDR1 and CDR2 sequences are SEHNR and FQNEAQ (reference sequence). Trimming stripped 6 bases from V and 4 bases from J, with 12 bases between. The CDR3 has 13 residues.

The J gene is TRBJ2-1, the V gene TRBV11-2, with a weak D call TRBD2 (5 bases). Germline V gene lookup returns CDR1 SGHAT and CDR2 FQNNGV. V lost 2 bases, J lost 5 bases, and 13 bases lay in between. The length of the CDR3 is 15 residues. CDR3 region: CASSLLGSGNNEQFF. CDR3 coding DNA: TGTGCCAGCAGCTTATTAGGAAGCGGTAACAATGAGCAGTTCTTC.

In this sample, this clonotype turned up a few times. The chain employs TRBV27 and TRBJ2-3, with D perhaps being TRBD1 or TRBD2 (5 bases each). Looked up from germline, CDR1 is MNHEY and CDR2 is SMNVEV (reference sequence). This CDR3 has 12 amino acids. The V gene lost 4 bases and the J gene lost 8 bases, with 10 bases spanning the gap. The CDR3 DNA is TGTGCCAGCAGTTCCCCCGGGGCTACGCAGTATTTT. Residues: CASSSPGATQYF.